A single sample is the source of the 24 T cell receptor beta chains below, sequenced in a study of blood T cell repertoires in COVID-19. The protocol was immunoSEQ multiplex PCR, while the TCRdb copy is restricted to in-frame clones and leaves out a portion. This table holds over 45,000 clones, around 84% found once. Material for sequencing was peripheral blood. These receptors came from a human donor in a cohort sampled during active or convalescent COVID-19.

The V and J genes are TRBV14 and TRBJ1-1, with TRBD1 matching over 7 bases. CDR3 length equals 14 residues. The germline CDR1 and CDR2 sequences are SGHDN and FVKESK. The junction had 4 bases not matched to a gene; V was cut back by 4 bases and J by 2 bases. The CDR3 region is CASSRGTDNTEAFF. Written as DNA, the CDR3 is TGTGCCAGCAGCCGCGGGACAGACAACACTGAAGCTTTCTTT. The entire variable domain, with the rest obtained from reference TRBV14 and TRBJ1-1, is as follows: EAGVTQFPSHSVIEKGQTVTLRCDPISGHDNLYWYRRVMGKEIKFLLHFVKESKQDESGMPNNRFLAERTGGTYSTLKVQPAELEDSGVYFCASSRGTDNTEAFFGQGTRLTVV.

This clone came up a few times. The chain is built from TRBV7-9 and TRBJ1-5; TRBD1 is a possible D gene (5 bases). The germline gives CDR1 SEHNR, CDR2 FQNEAQ (reference sequence). Between the trimmed V and J ends, which lost 0 bases and 12 bases, there was a span of 9 bases. This CDR3 is built from 12 residues. The CDR3 here is CASSLAGGFQHF. The CDR3 DNA is TGTGCCAGCAGCTTAGCGGGGGGATTCCAGCATTTT.

V and J are TRBV3-1 (or the pseudogene TRBV3-2) and TRBJ2-3; TRBD2 matches 8 bases. The CDR3 covers 16 residues. After removal of 4 bases from V and 4 bases from J, the junction contained 10 bases not matched to a gene. Germline V gene data show CDR1 as LGHDT and CDR2 as YNNKEL (reference sequence). CDR3 protein: CASSLPLGGAADTQYF. CDR3 bases: TGTGCCAGCAGCCTCCCCCTCGGGGGGGCCGCAGATACGCAGTATTTT.

This chain connects TRBV27 to TRBJ1-3; 7 bases map to TRBD1. The germline CDR1 and CDR2 sequences are MNHEY and SMNVEV (reference sequence). Trimming at V came to 0 bases and at J to 6 bases, leaving 5 bases not matched to a gene. The CDR3 totals 15 residues. Here the CDR3 reads CASSLSPGQLNTIYF. DNA of the CDR3: TGTGCCAGCAGTTTATCACCGGGACAGCTAAACACCATATATTTT.

The chain has TRBV5-1 and TRBJ2-1; D is possibly TRBD2 (5 bases). The CDR3 contains 15 residues. The V end was cut by 2 bases, the J end by 2 bases, with 11 bases between. The germline gives CDR1 SGHRS, CDR2 YFSETQ. The CDR3 is CASSFDGKPYNEQFF. The CDR3 coding sequence is TGCGCCAGCAGCTTCGACGGGAAGCCCTACAATGAGCAGTTCTTC.

In its sample, this clone was seen many times. This chain connects TRBV6-5 to TRBJ2-7, with 8 bases that match TRBD1. Unmatched junction bases numbered 7, after V lost 6 bases and J lost 0 bases. Germline V CDR1 and CDR2: MNHEY, SVGAGI. CDR3 length equals 15 residues. For the CDR3, the DNA is TGTGCCAGCAGCGCCGGGACAGGCTTCTCCTACGAGCAGTACTTC. Translating gives CASSAGTGFSYEQYF.

The chain couples TRBV5-5 to TRBJ2-5, with TRBD1 as a possible D gene (6 bases). In germline, CDR1 is SGHKS, CDR2 YYEKEE (reference sequence). V lost 0 bases, J lost 4 bases, and 16 bases lay in between. The CDR3 has 16 amino acids. The CDR3 protein is CASSLGFPGAGETQYF. The CDR3 DNA reads as TGTGCCAGCAGCTTGGGTTTCCCAGGGGCAGGAGAGACCCAGTACTTC.

This chain connects TRBV7-9 to TRBJ2-3, with D maybe TRBD2 (5 bases). Trimming removed 0 bases at V and 5 bases at J, with 18 bases between. Looked up from germline, CDR1 is SEHNR and CDR2 is FQNEAQ (reference sequence). This CDR3 has 17 residues. The CDR3 sequence is CASSLAQRTRPLDTQYF. CDR3 DNA sequence: TGTGCCAGCAGCTTAGCGCAGCGGACCCGCCCCCTAGATACGCAGTATTTT.

The chain joins TRBV7-2 to TRBJ1-3; no clear D gene. The length of the CDR3 is 14 residues. The V gene lost 6 bases and the J gene lost 3 bases, with 12 bases spanning the gap. In germline, CDR1 is SGHTA, CDR2 FQGNSA. The DNA of the CDR3 is TGTGCCAGCAGGGATGAGGGTAGTGGAAACACCATATATTTT. The encoded protein is CASRDEGSGNTIYF.

CDR3 nucleotide sequence: TGTGCCAGCAGCTTAGGGGGGACTCTCCAAGAGACCCAGTACTTC. Its translation is CASSLGGTLQETQYF. The chain carries TRBV11-3 and TRBJ2-5; D perhaps matches TRBD2 (6 bases). The CDR3 has 15 residues. Germline V gene lookup returns CDR1 SGHNT and CDR2 YENEEA. V gave up 1 base and J gave up 1 base, with 10 bases separating them.

This sequence joins TRBV7-8 and TRBJ2-7; TRBD1 matches 8 bases. In germline, CDR1 is SGHVS, CDR2 FQNEAQ. Trimming cost V 5 bases and J 3 bases; bases outside gene matches: 6. This CDR3 comprises 14 residues. The CDR3 spells CASSMDRAFYEQYF. CDR3 in DNA: TGTGCCAGCAGCATGGACAGGGCGTTCTACGAGCAGTACTTC.

This clone is a singleton in its sample. This chain links TRBV9 with TRBJ1-6, with D hard to call. The CDR3 contains 16 residues. Germline V gene lookup returns CDR1 SGDLS and CDR2 YYNGEE. V gave up 0 bases and J gave up 8 bases, with 15 bases separating them. In DNA form, the CDR3 reads TGTGCCAGCAGCGTAGGCCCCCGGGGATCGGATTCACCCCTCCACTTT. Protein product: CASSVGPRGSDSPLHF.

V is TRBV2 and J is TRBJ1-4, with 8 nucleotides matching TRBD1. Germline CDR1 reads SNHLY; CDR2 reads FYNNEI. Trimming at V came to 7 bases and at J to 12 bases, leaving 10 bases not matched to a gene. CDR3 length: 13 residues. The CDR3 protein is CASTTGTGGELFF. The CDR3 nucleotides read TGTGCCAGCACAACAGGGACAGGAGGGGAACTGTTTTTT.

The rearrangement uses TRBV30 and TRBJ2-5; 7 bases are shared with TRBD1. The length of the CDR3 is 12 residues. CDR1 and CDR2 (germline): GTSNPN, SVGIG (reference sequence). The junction had 1 base not matched to a gene; V was cut back by 1 base and J by 5 bases. This CDR3 is CAWSGDSETQYF. CDR3 nucleotides: TGTGCCTGGAGTGGGGACAGCGAGACCCAGTACTTC.

The V gene is TRBV2, the J gene TRBJ2-7, with 9 bases that match TRBD1. With V trimmed by 4 bases and J by 5 bases, 12 bases remained unmatched. This CDR3 contains 16 residues. CDR1 SNHLY and CDR2 FYNNEI come from the germline V gene. The CDR3 nucleotides are TGTGCCAGCAGTGTCCCGTCAAAGGGACAGGGTGACGAGCAGTACTTC. Residues: CASSVPSKGQGDEQYF. Using reference TRBV2 and TRBJ2-7 for the parts outside the CDR3, the full variable domain is EPEVTQTPSHQVTQMGQEVILRCVPISNHLYFYWYRQILGQKVEFLVSFYNNEISEKSEIFDDQFSVERPDGSNFTLKIRSTKLEDSAMYFCASSVPSKGQGDEQYFGPGTRLTVT.

The V and J genes are TRBV2 and TRBJ2-4; 7 bases map to TRBD2. The CDR3 spans 15 residues. Germline V gene sequence: CDR1 SNHLY, CDR2 FYNNEI. Losses at the gene ends were 3 bases for V and 3 bases for J; bases not matched to a gene: 5. CDR3 in amino acids: CASSDSWGGKNIQYF. CDR3 nucleotide sequence: TGTGCCAGCAGTGATTCGTGGGGGGGCAAAAACATTCAGTACTTC.

The gene calls are TRBV4-3 and TRBJ1-3; 7 bases are shared with TRBD1. Per the germline V gene, CDR1 is LGHNA and CDR2 is YSLEER. The CDR3 is made up of 14 amino acids. The V segment lost 8 bases and the J segment 0 bases; nucleotides outside the gene matches: 4. The CDR3 protein is CASRGQLSGNTIYF. CDR3 nucleotide sequence: TGCGCCAGCCGGGGACAGCTCTCTGGAAACACCATATATTTT.

The chain uses TRBV9 and TRBJ2-3, with D possibly TRBD1 on 6 matching bases. The CDR3 totals 16 residues. The V gene lost 2 bases and the J gene lost 0 bases, with 13 bases spanning the gap. CDR1 and CDR2 (germline): SGDLS, YYNGEE. The CDR3 nucleotides read TGTGCCAGCAGCGTCTGGACAGCCGCTAGCACAGATACGCAGTATTTT. Protein: CASSVWTAASTDTQYF.

The rearrangement joins TRBV4-2 to TRBJ2-5; 11 nucleotides agree with TRBD2. Germline V gives CDR1 LGHNA, CDR2 YNFKEQ. Trimming took 1 base from V and 3 from J; bases not matched to a gene: 7. This CDR3 spans 17 amino acids. CDR3 DNA sequence: TGTGCCAGCAGCCAAGGTGGGAGACTAGCGGGGAAAGAGACCCAGTACTTC. It is translated as CASSQGGRLAGKETQYF.

The rearrangement links TRBV7-3 to TRBJ1-3; D is unclear. The length of the CDR3 is 13 residues. Looked up from germline, CDR1 is SGHTA and CDR2 is FQGTGA. The ends were cut back, 5 bases at V and 1 base at J, with 6 bases in the middle. The CDR3 DNA follows: TGTGCCAGCAGCGCCGGGTCTGGAAACACCATATATTTT. As protein: CASSAGSGNTIYF. Variable domain in full (rest from reference TRBV7-3 and TRBJ1-3): GAGVSQTPSNKVTEKGKYVELRCDPISGHTALYWYRQSLGQGPEFLIYFQGTGAADDSGLPNDRFFAVRPEGSVSTLKIQRTERGDSAVYLCASSAGSGNTIYFGEGSWLTVV.

Regarding this clone: Sequence at one end of the junction differs from germline and may be a read error. This chain connects TRBV5-1 to TRBJ1-3; TRBD1 matches 7 bases. Germline V gives CDR1 SGHRS, CDR2 YFSETQ. This CDR3 spans 14 amino acids. The CDR3 DNA reads as TGCGCCAGCAGCTTCCAGGGGAGCCGGGACAGCGGGTCCTTT. Translated, it gives CASSFQGSRDSGSF.

The genes are TRBV6-6 and TRBJ1-5; tentatively, D is TRBD1 (6 bases). Trimming took off 5 bases at V and 0 bases at J, with 14 bases between the two ends. Germline values: CDR1 MNHNY, CDR2 SVGAGI (reference sequence). This CDR3 is built from 16 residues. The CDR3 nucleotides are TGTGCCAGCAGTCCCGGGCAGGGGTATAGCAATCAGCCCCAGCATTTT. It encodes CASSPGQGYSNQPQHF.

This rearrangement joins TRBV9 to TRBJ2-3; 13 bases align to TRBD2. Trimming cost V 4 bases and J 5 bases; bases outside gene matches: 7. The germline V gene encodes CDR1 SGDLS and CDR2 YYNGEE. This CDR3 is built from 16 residues. The CDR3 is CASSPVLAGGRDTQYF. The CDR3 DNA reads as TGTGCCAGCAGCCCTGTACTAGCGGGGGGGCGAGATACGCAGTATTTT.

A few counts support this clone. The chain recombines TRBV2 with TRBJ2-3, with 14 nucleotides matching TRBD2. CDR3 size: 16 residues. Germline V gene sequence: CDR1 SNHLY, CDR2 FYNNEI. The V and J ends lost 7 bases and 1 base, in that order; junction bases with no gene match: 4. This CDR3 is CASNSGLAGGTDTQYF. In DNA form, the CDR3 reads TGTGCCAGCAACTCGGGACTAGCGGGGGGCACAGATACGCAGTATTTT.